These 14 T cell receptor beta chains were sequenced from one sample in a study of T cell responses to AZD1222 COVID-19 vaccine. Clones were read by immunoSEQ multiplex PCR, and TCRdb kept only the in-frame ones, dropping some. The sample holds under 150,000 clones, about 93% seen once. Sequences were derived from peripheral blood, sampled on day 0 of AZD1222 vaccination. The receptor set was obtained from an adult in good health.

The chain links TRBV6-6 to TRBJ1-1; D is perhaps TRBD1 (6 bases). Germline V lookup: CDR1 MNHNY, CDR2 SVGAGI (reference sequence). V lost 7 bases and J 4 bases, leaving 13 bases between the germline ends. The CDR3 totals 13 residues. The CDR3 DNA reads TGTGCCAGCAAGGCAGGGGTGGCCACTGAAGCTTTCTTT. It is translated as CASKAGVATEAFF.

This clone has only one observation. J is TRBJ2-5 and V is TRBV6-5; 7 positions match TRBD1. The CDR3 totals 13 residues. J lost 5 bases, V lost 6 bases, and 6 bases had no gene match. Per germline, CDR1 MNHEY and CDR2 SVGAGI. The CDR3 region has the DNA TGTGCCAGCAGCTTAGGCAGGGGGGAGACCCAGTACTTC. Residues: CASSLGRGETQYF.

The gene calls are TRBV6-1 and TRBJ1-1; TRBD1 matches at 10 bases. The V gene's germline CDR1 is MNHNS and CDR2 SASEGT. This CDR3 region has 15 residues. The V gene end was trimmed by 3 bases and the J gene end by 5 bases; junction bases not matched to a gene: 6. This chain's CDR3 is CASSEAGQGSTEAFF. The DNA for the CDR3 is TGTGCCAGCAGTGAGGCGGGACAGGGGAGTACTGAAGCTTTCTTT.

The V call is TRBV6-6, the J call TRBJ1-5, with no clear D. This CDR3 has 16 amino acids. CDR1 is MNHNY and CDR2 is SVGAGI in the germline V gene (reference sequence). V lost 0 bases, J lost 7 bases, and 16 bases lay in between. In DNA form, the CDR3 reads TGTGCCAGCAGTTACTCGATGGGCGAGGTAGGGCAGCCCCAGCATTTT. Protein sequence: CASSYSMGEVGQPQHF.

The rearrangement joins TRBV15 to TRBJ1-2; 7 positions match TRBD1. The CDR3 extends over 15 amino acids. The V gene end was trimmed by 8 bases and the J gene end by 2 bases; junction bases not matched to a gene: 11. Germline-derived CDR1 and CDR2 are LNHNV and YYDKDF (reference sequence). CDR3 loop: CATAYRQGANYGYTF. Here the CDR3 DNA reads TGTGCCACCGCGTATAGACAGGGAGCCAACTATGGCTACACCTTC.

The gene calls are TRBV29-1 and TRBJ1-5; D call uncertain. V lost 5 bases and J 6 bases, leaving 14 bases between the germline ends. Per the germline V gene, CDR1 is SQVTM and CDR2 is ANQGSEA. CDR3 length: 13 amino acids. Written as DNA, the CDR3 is TGCAGCGTTTTAGACGCGTTCGGTCAGCCCCAGCATTTT. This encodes CSVLDAFGQPQHF.

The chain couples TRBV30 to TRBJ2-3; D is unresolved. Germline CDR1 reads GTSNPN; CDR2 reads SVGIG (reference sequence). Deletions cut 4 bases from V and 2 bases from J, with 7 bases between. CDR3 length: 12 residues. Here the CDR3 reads CAWKWNTDTQYF. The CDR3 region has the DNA TGTGCCTGGAAGTGGAACACAGATACGCAGTATTTT.

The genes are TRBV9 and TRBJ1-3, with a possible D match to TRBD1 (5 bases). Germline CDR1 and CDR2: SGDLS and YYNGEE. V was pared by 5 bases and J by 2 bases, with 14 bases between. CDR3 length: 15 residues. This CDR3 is CASSPQQAPGNTIYF. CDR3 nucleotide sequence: TGTGCCAGCAGTCCTCAACAGGCACCTGGAAACACCATATATTTT. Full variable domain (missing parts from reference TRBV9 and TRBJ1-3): DSGVTQTPKHLITATGQRVTLRCSPRSGDLSVYWYQQSLDQGLQFLIQYYNGEERAKGNILERFSAQQFPDLHSELNLSSLELGDSALYFCASSPQQAPGNTIYFGEGSWLTVV.

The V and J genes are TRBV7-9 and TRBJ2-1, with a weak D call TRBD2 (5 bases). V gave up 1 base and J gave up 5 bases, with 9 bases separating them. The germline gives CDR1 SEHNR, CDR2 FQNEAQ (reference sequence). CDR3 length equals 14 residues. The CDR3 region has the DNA TGTGCCAGCAGCTTAGGCGGGCACGACAATGAGCAGTTCTTC. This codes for CASSLGGHDNEQFF.

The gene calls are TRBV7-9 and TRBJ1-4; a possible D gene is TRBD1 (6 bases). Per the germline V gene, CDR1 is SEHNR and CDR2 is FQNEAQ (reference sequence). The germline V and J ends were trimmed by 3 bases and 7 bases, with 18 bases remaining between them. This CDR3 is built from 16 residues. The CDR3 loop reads CASSLVSGGGGEKLFF. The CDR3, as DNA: TGTGCCAGCAGCTTGGTTTCGGGGGGCGGCGGTGAAAAACTGTTTTTT.

The DNA for the CDR3 is TGCGCCAGCAGCCCTCTAGCGGGAGGGCCCAAAAACATTCAGTACTTC. Its protein product is CASSPLAGGPKNIQYF. The J gene is TRBJ2-4, the V gene TRBV5-1; 12 bases are a match to TRBD2. Germline assignment: CDR1 SGHRS and CDR2 YFSETQ. J was trimmed by 2 bases and V by 4 bases; bases with no gene match: 4. CDR3 length equals 16 residues.

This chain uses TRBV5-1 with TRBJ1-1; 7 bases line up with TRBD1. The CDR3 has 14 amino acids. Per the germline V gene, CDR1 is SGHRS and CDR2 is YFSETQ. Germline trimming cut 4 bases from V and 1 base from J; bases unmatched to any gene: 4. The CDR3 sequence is CASSARTGNTEAFF. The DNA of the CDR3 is TGCGCCAGCAGCGCCCGGACAGGGAACACTGAAGCTTTCTTT.

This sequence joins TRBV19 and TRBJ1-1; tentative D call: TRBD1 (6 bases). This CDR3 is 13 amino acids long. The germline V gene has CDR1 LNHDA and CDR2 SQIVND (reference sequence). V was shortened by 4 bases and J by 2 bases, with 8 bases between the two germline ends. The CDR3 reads CASSNRDNTEAFF. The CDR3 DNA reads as TGTGCCAGTAGTAACAGGGATAACACTGAAGCTTTCTTT.

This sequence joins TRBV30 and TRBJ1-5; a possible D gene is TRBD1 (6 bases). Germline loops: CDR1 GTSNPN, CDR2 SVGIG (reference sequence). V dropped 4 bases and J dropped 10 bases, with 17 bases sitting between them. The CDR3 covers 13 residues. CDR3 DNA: TGTGCCTGGAAGGGGCAACCAGGGGAACCCCAGCATTTT. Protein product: CAWKGQPGEPQHF.